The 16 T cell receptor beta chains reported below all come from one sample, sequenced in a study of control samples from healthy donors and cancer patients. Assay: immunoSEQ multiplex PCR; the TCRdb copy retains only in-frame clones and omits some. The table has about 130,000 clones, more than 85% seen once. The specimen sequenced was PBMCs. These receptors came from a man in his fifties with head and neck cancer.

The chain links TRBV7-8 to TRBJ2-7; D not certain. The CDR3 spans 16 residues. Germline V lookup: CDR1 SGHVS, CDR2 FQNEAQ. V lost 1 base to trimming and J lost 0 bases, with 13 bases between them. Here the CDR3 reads CASSLEVQRSSYEQYF. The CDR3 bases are TGTGCCAGCAGCTTAGAGGTTCAGAGAAGCTCCTACGAGCAGTACTTC.

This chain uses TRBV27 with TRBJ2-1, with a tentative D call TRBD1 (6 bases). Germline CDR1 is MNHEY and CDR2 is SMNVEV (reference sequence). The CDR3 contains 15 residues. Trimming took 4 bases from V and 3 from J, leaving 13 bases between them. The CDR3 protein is CASSWGQTSYNEQFF. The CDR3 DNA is TGTGCCAGCAGTTGGGGGCAGACGAGCTACAATGAGCAGTTCTTC.

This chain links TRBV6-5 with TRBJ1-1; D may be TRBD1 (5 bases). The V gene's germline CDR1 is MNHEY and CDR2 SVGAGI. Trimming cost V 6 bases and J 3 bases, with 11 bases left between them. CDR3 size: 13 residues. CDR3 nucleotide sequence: TGTGCCAGCAGCCGGGCAGGGTACACTGAAGCTTTCTTT. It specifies CASSRAGYTEAFF.

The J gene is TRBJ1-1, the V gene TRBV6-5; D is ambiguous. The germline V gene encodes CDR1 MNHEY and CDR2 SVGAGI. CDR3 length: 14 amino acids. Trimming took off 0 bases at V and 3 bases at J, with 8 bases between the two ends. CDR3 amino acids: CASSYSARHTEAFF. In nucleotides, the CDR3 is TGTGCCAGCAGTTACTCGGCAAGACACACTGAAGCTTTCTTT.

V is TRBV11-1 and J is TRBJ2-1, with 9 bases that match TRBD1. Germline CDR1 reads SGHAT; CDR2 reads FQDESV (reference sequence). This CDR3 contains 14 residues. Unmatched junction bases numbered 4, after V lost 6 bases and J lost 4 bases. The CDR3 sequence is CASSPGQGYNEQFF. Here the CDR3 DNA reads TGTGCCAGCAGTCCCGGACAGGGGTACAATGAGCAGTTCTTC.

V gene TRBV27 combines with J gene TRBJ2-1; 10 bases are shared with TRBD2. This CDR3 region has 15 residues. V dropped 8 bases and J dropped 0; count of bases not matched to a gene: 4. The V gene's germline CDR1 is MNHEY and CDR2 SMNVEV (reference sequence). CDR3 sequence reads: CASRLAGISYNEQFF. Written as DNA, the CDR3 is TGTGCCAGCCGACTAGCGGGTATCTCCTACAATGAGCAGTTCTTC.

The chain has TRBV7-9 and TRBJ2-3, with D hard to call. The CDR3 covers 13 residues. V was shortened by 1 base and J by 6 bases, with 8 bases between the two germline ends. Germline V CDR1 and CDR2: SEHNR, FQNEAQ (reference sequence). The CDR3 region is CASSLESGDTQYF. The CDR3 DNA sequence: TGTGCCAGCAGCTTAGAATCCGGGGATACGCAGTATTTT.

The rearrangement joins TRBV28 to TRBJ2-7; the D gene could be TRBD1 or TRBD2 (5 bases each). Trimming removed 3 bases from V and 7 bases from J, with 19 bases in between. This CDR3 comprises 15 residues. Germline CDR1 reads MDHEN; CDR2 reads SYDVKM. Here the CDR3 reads CASSFGGTPPREQYF. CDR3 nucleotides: TGTGCCAGCAGTTTTGGTGGGACCCCCCCTCGGGAGCAGTACTTC.

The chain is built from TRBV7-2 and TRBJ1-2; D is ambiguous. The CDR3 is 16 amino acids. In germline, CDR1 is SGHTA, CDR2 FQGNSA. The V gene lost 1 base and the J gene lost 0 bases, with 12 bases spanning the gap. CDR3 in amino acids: CASSLDNARANYGYTF. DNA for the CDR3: TGTGCCAGCAGCTTAGACAATGCGAGAGCTAACTATGGCTACACCTTC.

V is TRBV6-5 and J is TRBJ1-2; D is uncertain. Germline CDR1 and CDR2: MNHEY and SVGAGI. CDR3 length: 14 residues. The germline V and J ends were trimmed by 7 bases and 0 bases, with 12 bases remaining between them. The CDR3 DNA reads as TGTGCCAGCAACCCCTTACGGTCTAACTATGGCTACACCTTC. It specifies CASNPLRSNYGYTF.

The CDR3 loop reads CASSGTHTDGAFF. In nucleotides, the CDR3 is TGTGCCAGCAGCGGGACACACACAGATGGAGCTTTCTTT. The gene calls are TRBV12-3 or TRBV12-4 and TRBJ1-1; possibly TRBD1 for D (6 bases). With 6 bases removed from V and 10 bases from J, the gap between germline ends came to 18 bases. The CDR3 loop spans 13 amino acids.

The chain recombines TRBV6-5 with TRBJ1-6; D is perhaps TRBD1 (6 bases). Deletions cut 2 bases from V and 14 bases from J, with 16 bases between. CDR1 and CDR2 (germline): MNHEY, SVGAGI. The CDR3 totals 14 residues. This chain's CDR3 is CASSYNLQGEALHF. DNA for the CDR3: TGTGCCAGCAGTTACAACTTACAGGGTGAGGCCCTCCACTTT.

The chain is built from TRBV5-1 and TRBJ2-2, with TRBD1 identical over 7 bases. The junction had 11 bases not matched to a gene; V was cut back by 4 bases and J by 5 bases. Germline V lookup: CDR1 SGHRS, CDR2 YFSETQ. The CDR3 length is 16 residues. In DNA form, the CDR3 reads TGCGCCAGCAGCCAAGACGGGACAGTGGTTACCGGGGAGCTGTTTTTT. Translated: CASSQDGTVVTGELFF.

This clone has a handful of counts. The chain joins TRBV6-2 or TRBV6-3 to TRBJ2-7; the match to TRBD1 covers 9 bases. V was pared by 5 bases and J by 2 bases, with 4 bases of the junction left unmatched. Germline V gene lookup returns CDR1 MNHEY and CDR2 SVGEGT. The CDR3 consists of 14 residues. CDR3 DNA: TGTGCCAGCAGTGGGGGACAGGGAACCTACGAGCAGTACTTC. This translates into CASSGGQGTYEQYF.

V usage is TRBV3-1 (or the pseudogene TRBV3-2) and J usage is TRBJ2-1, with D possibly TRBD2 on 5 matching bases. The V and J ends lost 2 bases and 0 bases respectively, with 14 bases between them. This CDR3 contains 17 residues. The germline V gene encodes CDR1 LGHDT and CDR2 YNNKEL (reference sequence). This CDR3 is CASSQPGQRSSYNEQFF. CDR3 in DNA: TGTGCCAGCAGCCAACCGGGTCAGCGGAGCTCCTACAATGAGCAGTTCTTC.

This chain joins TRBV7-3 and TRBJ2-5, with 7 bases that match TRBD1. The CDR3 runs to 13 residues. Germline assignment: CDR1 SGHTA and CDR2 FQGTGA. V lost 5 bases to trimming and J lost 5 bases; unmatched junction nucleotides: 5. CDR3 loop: CASSRQGSETQYF. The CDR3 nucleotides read TGTGCCAGCAGCCGACAGGGATCGGAGACCCAGTACTTC. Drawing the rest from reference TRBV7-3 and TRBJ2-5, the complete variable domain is GAGVSQTPSNKVTEKGKYVELRCDPISGHTALYWYRQSLGQGPEFLIYFQGTGAADDSGLPNDRFFAVRPEGSVSTLKIQRTERGDSAVYLCASSRQGSETQYFGPGTRLLVL.